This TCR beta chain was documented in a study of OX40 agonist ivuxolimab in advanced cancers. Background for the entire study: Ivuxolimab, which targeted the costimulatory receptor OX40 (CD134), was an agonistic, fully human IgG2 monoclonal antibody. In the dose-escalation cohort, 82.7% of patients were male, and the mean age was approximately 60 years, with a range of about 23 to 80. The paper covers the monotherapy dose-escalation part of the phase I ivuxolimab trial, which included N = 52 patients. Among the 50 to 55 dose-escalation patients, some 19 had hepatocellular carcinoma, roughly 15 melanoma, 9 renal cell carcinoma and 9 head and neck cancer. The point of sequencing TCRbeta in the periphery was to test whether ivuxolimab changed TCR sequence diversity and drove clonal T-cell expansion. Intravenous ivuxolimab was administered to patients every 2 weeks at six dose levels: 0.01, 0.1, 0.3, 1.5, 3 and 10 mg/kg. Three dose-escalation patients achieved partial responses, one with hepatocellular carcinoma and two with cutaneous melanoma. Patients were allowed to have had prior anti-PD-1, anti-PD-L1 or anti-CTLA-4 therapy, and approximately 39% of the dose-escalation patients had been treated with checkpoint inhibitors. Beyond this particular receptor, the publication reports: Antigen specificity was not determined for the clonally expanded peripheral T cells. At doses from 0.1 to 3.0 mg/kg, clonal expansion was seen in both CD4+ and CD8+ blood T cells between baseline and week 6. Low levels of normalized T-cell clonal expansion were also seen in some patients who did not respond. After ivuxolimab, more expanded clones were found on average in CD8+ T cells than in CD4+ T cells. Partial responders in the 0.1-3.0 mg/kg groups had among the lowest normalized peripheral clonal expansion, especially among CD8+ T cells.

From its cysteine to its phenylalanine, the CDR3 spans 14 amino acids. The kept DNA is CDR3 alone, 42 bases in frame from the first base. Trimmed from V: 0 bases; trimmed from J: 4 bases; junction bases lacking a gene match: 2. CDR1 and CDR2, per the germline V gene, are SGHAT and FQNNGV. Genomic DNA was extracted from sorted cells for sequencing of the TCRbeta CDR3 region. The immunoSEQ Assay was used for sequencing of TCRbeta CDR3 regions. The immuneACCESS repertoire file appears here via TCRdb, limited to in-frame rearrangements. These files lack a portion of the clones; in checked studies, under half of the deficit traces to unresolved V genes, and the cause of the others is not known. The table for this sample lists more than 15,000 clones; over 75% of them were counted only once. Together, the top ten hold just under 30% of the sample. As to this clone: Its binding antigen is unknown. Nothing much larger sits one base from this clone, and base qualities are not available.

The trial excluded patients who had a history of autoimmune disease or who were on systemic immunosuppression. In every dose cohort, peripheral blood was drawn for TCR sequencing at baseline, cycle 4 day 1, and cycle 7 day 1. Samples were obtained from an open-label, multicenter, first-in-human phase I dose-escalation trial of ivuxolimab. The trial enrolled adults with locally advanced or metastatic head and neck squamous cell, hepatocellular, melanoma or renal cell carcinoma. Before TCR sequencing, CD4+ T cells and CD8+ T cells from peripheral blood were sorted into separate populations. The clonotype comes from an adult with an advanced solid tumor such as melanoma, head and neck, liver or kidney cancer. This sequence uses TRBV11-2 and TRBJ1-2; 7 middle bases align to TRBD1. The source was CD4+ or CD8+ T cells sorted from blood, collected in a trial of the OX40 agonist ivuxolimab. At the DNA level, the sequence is TGTGCCAGCAGCTTAGAAACAGGGGTCTATGGCTACACCTTC. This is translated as CASSLETGVYGYTF. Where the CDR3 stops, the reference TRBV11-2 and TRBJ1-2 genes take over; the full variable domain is EAGVAQSPRYKIIEKRQSVAFWCNPISGHATLYWYQQILGQGPKLLIQFQNNGVVDDSQLPKDRFSAERLKGVDSTLKIQPAKLEDSAVYLCASSLETGVYGYTFGSGTRLTVV.